The 3 T cell receptor beta chains in this list originate from one sample, sequenced in a study of liver allograft versus peripheral blood T cells (dated by TCRdb to about 2020). Describing the broader study: T cell receptor repertoires present within transplanted livers were compared with repertoires in the peripheral blood of liver transplant recipients.

For sequencing, an Illumina MiSeq was employed. TCRdb took the public reads, trimmed them with fastp at Q25, ran MiXCR for clone calling and kept in-frame beta chains. Identical CDR3 protein sequences are pooled into one entry, listed with their most common genes and DNA. The sample contains some 1,100 distinct CDR3 sequences, under 20% of them found a single time. The biggest ten clones account for roughly 82% of the sample. These receptors all come from a human patient who had a liver transplant. In patients who had a transplant, some T cells may come from the graft donor.

Turning to this clonotype: A read error likely explains this, since a far larger clone differs by one base. V is TRBV6-2 or TRBV6-3 and J is TRBJ1-2, with D hard to call. The CDR3 runs to 13 residues. Per the germline V gene, CDR1 is MNHEY and CDR2 is SVGEGT. CDR3 residues: CTSSEGGSYGYTF. In nucleotides, the CDR3 is TGTACCAGCAGTGAAGGCGGCAGCTATGGCTACACCTTC.

With respect to this clonotype: A single base separates this from a much larger clone, so it may be a read error. The V gene is TRBV5-5, the J gene TRBJ1-2, with TRBD1 identical over 7 bases. Germline V gene lookup returns CDR1 SGHKS and CDR2 YYEKEE (reference sequence). This CDR3 comprises 15 residues. DNA for the CDR3: TGTGTCAGCAGCGGCCAAGGGGGCACTAACTATGGCTACACCTTC. Its translation: CVSSGQGGTNYGYTF.

At least ten counts were recorded for this clonotype. V usage is TRBV18 and J usage is TRBJ2-5, with 7 bases identical to TRBD1. The CDR3 has 17 amino acids. The V and J ends lost 6 bases and 4 bases, in that order; junction bases with no gene match: 17. From germline, CDR1 is KGHSH and CDR2 LQKENI. CDR3 region: CASSQASIQGTGETQYF. CDR3 nucleotides: TGTGCCAGCTCGCAAGCGTCCATACAGGGGACCGGAGAGACCCAGTACTTC.